These 30 T cell receptor beta chains share one sample of origin, sequenced in a study of CD8 T cells in ankylosing spondylitis (dated 2017 in TCRdb). The library was obtained by 5' RACE. The sequencing machine was an Illumina HiSeq 2500. The raw public data were reprocessed by TCRdb itself: fastp quality trimming at Q25, MiXCR clonotype calling, in-frame beta chains only. Entries that share a CDR3 protein sequence are merged under the most common genes and DNA. The sample table lists approximately 250,000 distinct CDR3 sequences, about 24% of them with a count of one. The ten largest clonotypes hold roughly 0.67% of the sample. Sequenced input: blood, either unsorted or a sorted T cell fraction (not recorded which). These receptors were taken from a male donor with ankylosing spondylitis or in good health (not recorded which).

This clonotype appeared a few times. The chain carries TRBV20-1 and TRBJ2-4; a possible D gene is TRBD1 (6 bases). V was cut by 6 bases and J by 1 base, with 16 bases left in between. The CDR3 loop spans 15 amino acids. Germline loops: CDR1 DFQATT, CDR2 SNEGSKA (reference sequence). This chain's CDR3 is CSADNREVAKNIQYF. The CDR3 coding sequence is TGCAGTGCCGACAACAGGGAAGTTGCCAAAAACATTCAGTACTTC.

This clonotype was observed at least ten times. The CDR3 sequence is CASSQDPPRYLGNTIYF. CDR3 coding DNA: TGCGCCAGCAGCCAAGATCCCCCACGCTACCTGGGGAACACCATATATTTT. The chain employs TRBV4-1 and TRBJ1-3; no clear D. CDR3 length equals 17 residues. Germline loops: CDR1 MGHRA, CDR2 YSYEKL. V lost 0 bases to trimming and J lost 7 bases, with 19 bases between them.

This clonotype was seen repeatedly, ten times or more. The CDR3 loop reads CASSARDGDYEQYF. DNA of the CDR3: TGTGCCAGCAGCGCTCGGGACGGAGACTACGAGCAGTACTTC. This chain joins TRBV7-2 and TRBJ2-7, with D perhaps TRBD1 or TRBD2 (5 bases each). This CDR3 contains 14 residues. Germline assignment: CDR1 SGHTA and CDR2 FQGNSA. V was shortened by 5 bases and J by 3 bases, with 14 bases between the two germline ends.

This rearrangement joins TRBV11-2 to TRBJ2-6; unclear D gene. The germline gives CDR1 SGHAT, CDR2 FQNNGV. V was pared by 5 bases and J by 0 bases, with 8 bases between. There are 15 residues in the CDR3. CDR3 residues: CASSGYSSGANVLTF. The CDR3 nucleotides read TGTGCCAGCAGCGGGTATAGCTCTGGGGCCAACGTCCTGACTTTC.

This clonotype was seen a few times. The chain recombines TRBV6-1 with TRBJ2-2, with D hard to call. In germline, CDR1 is MNHNS, CDR2 SASEGT. The ends were cut back, 10 bases at V and 8 bases at J, with 17 bases in the middle. This CDR3 has 13 residues. The CDR3: CAIRSIGGGELFF. The CDR3 nucleotides read TGTGCCATCAGGTCCATAGGTGGAGGGGAGCTGTTTTTT.

The V gene is TRBV27, the J gene TRBJ2-2, with 12 bases fitting TRBD2. The CDR3 covers 17 residues. J gave up 7 bases and V 7 bases, and 13 bases lay outside the gene matches. Looked up from germline, CDR1 is MNHEY and CDR2 is SMNVEV (reference sequence). The CDR3 DNA sequence: TGTGCCAGCACTCTACTCCCTAGCGGGGGGGCCGTCGGGGAGCTGTTTTTT. This translates into CASTLLPSGGAVGELFF.

The V gene is TRBV3-1, the J gene TRBJ2-3, with D possibly TRBD1 on 7 matching bases. V shed 4 bases and J shed 2 bases, with 16 bases lying between them. Germline CDR1 and CDR2: LGHDT and YNNKEL (reference sequence). The CDR3 has 16 residues. The CDR3 DNA sequence: TGTGCCAGCAGCCCCTACACAGGGGAGGACACAGATACGCAGTATTTT. It specifies CASSPYTGEDTDTQYF.

The table lists this clonotype with a few counts. V and J are TRBV29-1 and TRBJ1-5; 9 nucleotides line up with TRBD1. Per germline, CDR1 SQVTM and CDR2 ANQGSEA. The CDR3 spans 15 residues. V was clipped by 6 bases and J by 1 base; unmatched bases: 7. In DNA, the CDR3 is TGCAGCGTCTGGGACAGGGCCGCCAGCAATCAGCCCCAGCATTTT. Translation gives CSVWDRAASNQPQHF.

This clonotype was counted between two and nine times. The chain couples TRBV3-1 to TRBJ2-3, with 9 bases lining up with TRBD2. J was trimmed by 4 bases and V by 2 bases; bases with no gene match: 10. This CDR3 region has 17 residues. The germline CDR1 and CDR2 sequences are LGHDT and YNNKEL (reference sequence). The CDR3 nucleotides are TGTGCCAGCAGCCAACGACGGCGGGGGGGCTCTTCAGATACGCAGTATTTT. It specifies CASSQRRRGGSSDTQYF.

This clonotype was observed many times. The rearrangement uses TRBV7-9 and TRBJ2-3; TRBD2 matches 8 bases. Germline lookup yields CDR1 SEHNR and CDR2 FQNEAQ (reference sequence). Trimming at V came to 5 bases and at J to 1 base, leaving 8 bases not matched to a gene. CDR3 length equals 16 residues. CDR3 coding DNA: TGTGCCAGCAGCCTTTATTTAGCGGGGCGCACAGATACGCAGTATTTT. Encoded protein: CASSLYLAGRTDTQYF.

The table lists this clonotype with many counts. The chain combines TRBV5-1 with TRBJ2-5, with D hard to call. CDR3 size: 11 residues. Trimming took off 4 bases at V and 4 bases at J, with 5 bases between the two ends. The germline V gene encodes CDR1 SGHRS and CDR2 YFSETQ. In DNA form, the CDR3 reads TGCGCCAGCAGCATTCTAGAGACCCAGTACTTC. Its translation: CASSILETQYF.

The genes are TRBV20-1 and TRBJ2-2, with TRBD1 matching over 7 bases. V shed 6 bases, J shed 4 bases, and the junction held 8 bases outside the gene matches. Germline CDR1 reads DFQATT; CDR2 reads SNEGSKA (reference sequence). The CDR3 loop spans 14 amino acids. The DNA of the CDR3 is TGCAGTGCAAACAGGGGTTCGGGCACCGGGGAGCTGTTTTTT. Translation gives CSANRGSGTGELFF.

DNA of the CDR3: TGTGCCAGGTCGGGCATCGCCTACGAGCAGTACTTC. Protein: CARSGIAYEQYF. The chain has TRBV12-3 or TRBV12-4 and TRBJ2-7, with D uncertain. V was cut by 9 bases and J by 2 bases, with 11 bases left in between. The CDR3 length is 12 residues.

This clonotype was detected many times. The rearrangement joins TRBV28 to TRBJ2-7; D is possibly TRBD1 (5 bases). This CDR3 has 12 amino acids. Trimming removed 6 bases at V and 3 bases at J, with 9 bases between. In germline, CDR1 is MDHEN, CDR2 SYDVKM. DNA for the CDR3: TGTGCCAGCAGCCCCAGGGACTACGAGCAGTACTTC. It encodes CASSPRDYEQYF.

The chain is built from TRBV2 and TRBJ2-5; D uncertain. CDR1 SNHLY and CDR2 FYNNEI come from the germline V gene. The CDR3 length is 14 residues. Trimming removed 4 bases at V and 2 bases at J, with 11 bases between. CDR3 nucleotides: TGTGCCAGCAGTGGTCGAGTTCGGCAAGAGACCCAGTACTTC. Its protein is CASSGRVRQETQYF. Full variable domain (rest looked up from reference TRBV2 and TRBJ2-5): EPEVTQTPSHQVTQMGQEVILRCVPISNHLYFYWYRQILGQKVEFLVSFYNNEISEKSEIFDDQFSVERPDGSNFTLKIRSTKLEDSAMYFCASSGRVRQETQYFGPGTRLLVL.

The chain uses TRBV7-2 and TRBJ2-2, with D possibly being TRBD1 or TRBD2 (5 bases each). CDR3 size: 13 residues. The V end was cut by 9 bases, the J end by 7 bases, with 15 bases between. Germline lookup yields CDR1 SGHTA and CDR2 FQGNSA. The CDR3 DNA sequence: TGTGCCAGAAGCCCCAGGGACCTCGGGGAGCTGTTTTTT. Protein: CARSPRDLGELFF.

The chain uses TRBV10-3 and TRBJ2-1, with TRBD1 matching over 9 bases. The J segment lost 0 bases and the V segment lost 10 bases, leaving 10 bases of the junction unmatched. The CDR3 consists of 16 residues. CDR1 ENHRY and CDR2 SYGVKD come from the germline V gene. CDR3 sequence reads: CASTDRGSRSYNEQFF. Here the CDR3 DNA reads TGTGCCAGCACCGACAGGGGGTCCCGCTCCTACAATGAGCAGTTCTTC.

The chain has TRBV20-1 and TRBJ2-7; the D gene is possibly TRBD2 (6 bases). CDR3 length equals 14 residues. The germline V gene encodes CDR1 DFQATT and CDR2 SNEGSKA (reference sequence). V lost 6 bases and J lost 6, with 21 bases in between. The CDR3 DNA reads TGCAGTGCGCTTACTGGCGGGACCCGGGGCGAGCAGTACTTC. The encoded protein is CSALTGGTRGEQYF.

This clonotype was detected ten times or more. V and J are TRBV7-8 and TRBJ1-1; TRBD1 might be the D (6 bases). Germline CDR1 reads SGHVS; CDR2 reads FQNEAQ. The ends were cut back, 1 base at V and 5 bases at J, with 11 bases in the middle. The CDR3 runs to 14 residues. The chain's CDR3 is CASSLGYRGTEAFF. CDR3 bases: TGTGCCAGCAGCTTAGGGTATAGGGGGACTGAAGCTTTCTTT.

The chain recombines TRBV6-1 with TRBJ1-4; D call uncertain. CDR1 and CDR2 (germline): MNHNS, SASEGT. Trimming removed 7 bases from V and 3 bases from J, with 15 bases in between. CDR3 size: 15 residues. CDR3 amino acids: CASTIGNRPNEKLFF. The CDR3 nucleotides read TGTGCCAGCACTATAGGGAACCGACCTAATGAAAAACTGTTTTTT.

This clonotype was recorded many times. The J gene is TRBJ2-5, the V gene TRBV20-1, with 8 positions matching TRBD1. Germline trimming cut 0 bases from V and 3 bases from J; bases unmatched to any gene: 6. Germline CDR1 is DFQATT and CDR2 is SNEGSKA (reference sequence). CDR3 size: 15 residues. Here the CDR3 reads CSARDGTGIEETQYF. Here the CDR3 DNA reads TGCAGTGCTAGAGATGGGACAGGCATAGAAGAGACCCAGTACTTC.

The J gene is TRBJ2-1, the V gene TRBV2; D is tentatively TRBD1 or TRBD2 (6 bases each). Germline-derived CDR1 and CDR2 are SNHLY and FYNNEI. The CDR3 extends over 14 amino acids. Trimming pared 10 bases from V and 5 bases from J, leaving 18 bases between. The CDR3 DNA follows: TGTGCCACCAAGGGGGACTTACCCCACAATGAGCAGTTCTTC. It translates to CATKGDLPHNEQFF. The full variable domain, in which reference TRBV2 and TRBJ2-1 provide the parts outside the CDR3, is EPEVTQTPSHQVTQMGQEVILRCVPISNHLYFYWYRQILGQKVEFLVSFYNNEISEKSEIFDDQFSVERPDGSNFTLKIRSTKLEDSAMYFCATKGDLPHNEQFFGPGTRLTVL.

Concerning this clonotype: Its ends do not fully match the called genes, so a read error is possible. The chain carries TRBV10-1 and TRBJ2-7; perhaps TRBD1 as D (6 bases). Germline lookup yields CDR1 WNHNN and CDR2 SYGVQD (reference sequence). The CDR3 covers 13 residues. The CDR3 nucleotides read TGCGCCAATTTCTCGGACAGATTCTACGAGAAGTACTTC. This sequence encodes CANFSDRFYEKYF.

A single count supports this clonotype. The chain combines TRBV3-1 with TRBJ2-5; D is ambiguous. The ends were cut back, 3 bases at V and 3 bases at J, with 5 bases in the middle. This CDR3 has 12 amino acids. Looked up from germline, CDR1 is LGHDT and CDR2 is YNNKEL (reference sequence). Written as DNA, the CDR3 is TGTGCCAGCAGCCAGTTCGAAGAGACCCAGTACTTC. Translating it yields CASSQFEETQYF.

The chain joins TRBV10-2 to TRBJ2-7; the D gene is possibly TRBD1 (6 bases). V lost 6 bases and J 1 base, leaving 22 bases between the germline ends. This CDR3 comprises 17 residues. The germline CDR1 and CDR2 sequences are WSHSY and SAAADI. The CDR3: CASSEGVTGTRSYEQYF. CDR3 coding DNA: TGCGCCAGCAGCGAGGGGGTCACAGGGACGAGATCCTACGAGCAGTACTTC.

This clonotype was observed a few times. This chain joins TRBV20-1 and TRBJ1-6, with 8 bases lining up with TRBD1. Germline V CDR1 and CDR2: DFQATT, SNEGSKA (reference sequence). The length of the CDR3 is 16 residues. After removal of 0 bases from V and 10 bases from J, the junction contained 11 bases not matched to a gene. In nucleotides, the CDR3 is TGCAGTGCTAGAGATTCCGGGACAGGCCTCTTCTCACCCCTCCACTTT. Translating gives CSARDSGTGLFSPLHF.

This clonotype was seen a few times. The chain recombines TRBV20-1 with TRBJ2-1, with 8 bases fitting TRBD2. The V gene's germline CDR1 is DFQATT and CDR2 SNEGSKA (reference sequence). This CDR3 comprises 11 residues. CDR3 sequence reads: CSGTRNNEQFF. The DNA of the CDR3 is TGCAGCGGGACTAGAAACAATGAGCAGTTCTTC.

The rearrangement links TRBV20-1 to TRBJ2-1, with unresolved D. CDR1 is DFQATT and CDR2 is SNEGSKA in the germline V gene (reference sequence). The CDR3 totals 14 residues. With 6 bases removed from V and 11 bases from J, the gap between germline ends came to 23 bases. The CDR3 sequence: CSAAMGPSINKQFF. In nucleotides, the CDR3 is TGCAGTGCGGCCATGGGTCCATCTATTAATAAGCAGTTCTTC.

The chain recombines TRBV12-3 or TRBV12-4 with TRBJ2-2, with 9 bases fitting TRBD1. The CDR3 totals 16 residues. Losses at the gene ends were 7 bases for V and 6 bases for J; bases not matched to a gene: 12. The CDR3 coding sequence is TGTGCCAGCACTAAATCCGGGACAGGGTTTCCCGGGGAGCTGTTTTTT. This translates into CASTKSGTGFPGELFF.

In its sample, this clonotype was seen a few times. V usage is TRBV3-1 and J usage is TRBJ2-5; D is unresolved. CDR1 is LGHDT and CDR2 is YNNKEL in the germline V gene (reference sequence). This CDR3 is 13 amino acids long. V lost 2 bases to trimming and J lost 4 bases, with 8 bases between them. The CDR3 region has the DNA TGTGCCAGCAGCCAAATGGGCGCAGAGACCCAGTACTTC. It yields the protein CASSQMGAETQYF.